The 8 T cell receptor beta chains below all came from one sample that was sequenced in a study of immune evolution from preneoplasia to lung adenocarcinoma (dated by TCRdb to the early 2020s). Libraries came from the immunoSEQ multiplex PCR assay. What TCRdb holds here is the immuneACCESS table cut down to in-frame rearrangements. Part of the clones is not present; checked against another copy, under half of the missing clones reflect an unresolved V gene, and the others are unexplained. In this sample the table shows over 14,000 clones, 65% to 85% of which occur a single time. Approximately 4.5% of the sample rests with the top ten. Sequencing was carried out using FFPE minimally invasive lung adenocarcinoma tissue. Per the publication, the cell subset or site label means: micro-invasive lung adenocarcinoma (MIA). The receptors were gathered from a person aged 65-85 years with lung adenocarcinoma.

The chain recombines TRBV2 with TRBJ2-2; a weak D match, TRBD2 (5 bases). V dropped 4 bases and J dropped 0 bases, with 6 bases sitting between them. Germline CDR1 is SNHLY and CDR2 is FYNNEI. This CDR3 region has 14 residues. CDR3 protein: CASSGGPNTGELFF. The CDR3 DNA reads as TGTGCCAGCAGTGGAGGGCCGAACACCGGGGAGCTGTTTTTT.

The V gene is TRBV5-4, the J gene TRBJ2-3, with 9 positions matching TRBD2. With V trimmed by 0 bases and J by 7 bases, 3 bases remained unmatched. Per germline, CDR1 SGHNT and CDR2 YYREEE (reference sequence). CDR3 length: 14 amino acids. Written as DNA, the CDR3 is TGTGCCAGCAGCTTGGATGCGGGGGGGAATACGCAGTATTTT. Its protein product is CASSLDAGGNTQYF.

The genes are TRBV30 and TRBJ1-5, with a possible D match to TRBD1 (5 bases). The CDR3 sequence is 16 residues long. With 2 bases removed from V and 1 base from J, the gap between germline ends came to 15 bases. CDR1 and CDR2 from the germline V gene are GTSNPN and SVGIG (reference sequence). In nucleotides, the CDR3 is TGTGCCTGGAGTCATACGGGTGAGGGGAGCAATCAGCCCCAGCATTTT. Translation: CAWSHTGEGSNQPQHF.

This chain links TRBV6-1 with TRBJ2-5; TRBD2 matches at 15 bases. Germline V lookup: CDR1 MNHNS, CDR2 SASEGT. J lost 5 bases, V lost 3 bases, and 4 bases had no gene match. CDR3 length equals 16 residues. CDR3: CASSDGLAGGAETQYF. The CDR3 nucleotides read TGTGCCAGCAGTGACGGACTAGCGGGGGGGGCCGAGACCCAGTACTTC.

The CDR3 reads CASSLTGGSSSYEQYF. DNA for the CDR3: TGTGCCAGCAGCTTAACGGGCGGGAGTAGCTCCTACGAGCAGTACTTC. V gene TRBV7-3 combines with J gene TRBJ2-7; TRBD2 agrees at 7 bases. CDR1 is SGHTA and CDR2 is FQGTGA in the germline V gene. CDR3 size: 16 residues. Trimming removed 0 bases from V and 0 bases from J; junction bases left unmatched: 5.

The V gene is TRBV27, the J gene TRBJ1-1, with D tentatively TRBD1 (5 bases). V lost 5 bases and J lost 3, with 13 bases in between. CDR3 length: 14 residues. Germline lookup yields CDR1 MNHEY and CDR2 SMNVEV (reference sequence). As DNA, the CDR3 is TGTGCCAGCAGTGCCCCAGGGTACGACACTGAAGCTTTCTTT. Translating gives CASSAPGYDTEAFF.

The chain joins TRBV18 to TRBJ1-1, with 11 bases that match TRBD1. J lost 1 base, V lost 6 bases, and 4 bases had no gene match. The CDR3 sequence is 15 residues long. Germline CDR1 KGHSH, CDR2 LQKENI. The CDR3 DNA reads TGTGCCAGCTCTTTAGGACAGGGGGCGAACACTGAAGCTTTCTTT. Translating it yields CASSLGQGANTEAFF.

V usage is TRBV11-2 and J usage is TRBJ2-7; D is possibly TRBD1 or TRBD2 (5 bases each). The CDR3 totals 14 residues. From germline, CDR1 is SGHAT and CDR2 FQNNGV. V was pared by 2 bases and J by 5 bases, with 13 bases between. The CDR3 nucleotides are TGTGCCAGCAGCTTACTCCAGGGAGCCCACGAGCAGTACTTC. Translated, it gives CASSLLQGAHEQYF.